This T cell receptor (beta chain) is drawn from a study of regulatory T cells in long-lasting Graves disease. TCR beta libraries were built with iRepertoire HTBI primers and Arm-PCR of CDR3 regions. TCRdb fed the multiplex PCR reads into MiXCR, producing one record per CDR3 protein. Among about half a million distinct CDR3 sequences, roughly 22% were seen once, and the ten largest hold around 13%. Noted time point: persistent/refractory GD, antithyroid drugs over 5 years with positive TRAb. PBMC RNA served as the TCR library source. V was pared by 1 base and J by 5 bases, with 9 bases between. Germline V lookup: CDR1 LNHNV, CDR2 YYDKDF (reference sequence). The CDR3 extends over 13 amino acids.

The V call is TRBV15, the J call TRBJ2-7; no clear D. The input for sequencing was peripheral blood mononuclear cells (PBMCs), taken when the disease was refractory, from a patient treated with antithyroid drugs. The TCR comes from a female donor with Graves disease. The CDR3: CATSRAGSNEQYF. DNA of the CDR3: TGTGCCACCAGCAGAGCGGGCTCTAACGAGCAGTACTTC.